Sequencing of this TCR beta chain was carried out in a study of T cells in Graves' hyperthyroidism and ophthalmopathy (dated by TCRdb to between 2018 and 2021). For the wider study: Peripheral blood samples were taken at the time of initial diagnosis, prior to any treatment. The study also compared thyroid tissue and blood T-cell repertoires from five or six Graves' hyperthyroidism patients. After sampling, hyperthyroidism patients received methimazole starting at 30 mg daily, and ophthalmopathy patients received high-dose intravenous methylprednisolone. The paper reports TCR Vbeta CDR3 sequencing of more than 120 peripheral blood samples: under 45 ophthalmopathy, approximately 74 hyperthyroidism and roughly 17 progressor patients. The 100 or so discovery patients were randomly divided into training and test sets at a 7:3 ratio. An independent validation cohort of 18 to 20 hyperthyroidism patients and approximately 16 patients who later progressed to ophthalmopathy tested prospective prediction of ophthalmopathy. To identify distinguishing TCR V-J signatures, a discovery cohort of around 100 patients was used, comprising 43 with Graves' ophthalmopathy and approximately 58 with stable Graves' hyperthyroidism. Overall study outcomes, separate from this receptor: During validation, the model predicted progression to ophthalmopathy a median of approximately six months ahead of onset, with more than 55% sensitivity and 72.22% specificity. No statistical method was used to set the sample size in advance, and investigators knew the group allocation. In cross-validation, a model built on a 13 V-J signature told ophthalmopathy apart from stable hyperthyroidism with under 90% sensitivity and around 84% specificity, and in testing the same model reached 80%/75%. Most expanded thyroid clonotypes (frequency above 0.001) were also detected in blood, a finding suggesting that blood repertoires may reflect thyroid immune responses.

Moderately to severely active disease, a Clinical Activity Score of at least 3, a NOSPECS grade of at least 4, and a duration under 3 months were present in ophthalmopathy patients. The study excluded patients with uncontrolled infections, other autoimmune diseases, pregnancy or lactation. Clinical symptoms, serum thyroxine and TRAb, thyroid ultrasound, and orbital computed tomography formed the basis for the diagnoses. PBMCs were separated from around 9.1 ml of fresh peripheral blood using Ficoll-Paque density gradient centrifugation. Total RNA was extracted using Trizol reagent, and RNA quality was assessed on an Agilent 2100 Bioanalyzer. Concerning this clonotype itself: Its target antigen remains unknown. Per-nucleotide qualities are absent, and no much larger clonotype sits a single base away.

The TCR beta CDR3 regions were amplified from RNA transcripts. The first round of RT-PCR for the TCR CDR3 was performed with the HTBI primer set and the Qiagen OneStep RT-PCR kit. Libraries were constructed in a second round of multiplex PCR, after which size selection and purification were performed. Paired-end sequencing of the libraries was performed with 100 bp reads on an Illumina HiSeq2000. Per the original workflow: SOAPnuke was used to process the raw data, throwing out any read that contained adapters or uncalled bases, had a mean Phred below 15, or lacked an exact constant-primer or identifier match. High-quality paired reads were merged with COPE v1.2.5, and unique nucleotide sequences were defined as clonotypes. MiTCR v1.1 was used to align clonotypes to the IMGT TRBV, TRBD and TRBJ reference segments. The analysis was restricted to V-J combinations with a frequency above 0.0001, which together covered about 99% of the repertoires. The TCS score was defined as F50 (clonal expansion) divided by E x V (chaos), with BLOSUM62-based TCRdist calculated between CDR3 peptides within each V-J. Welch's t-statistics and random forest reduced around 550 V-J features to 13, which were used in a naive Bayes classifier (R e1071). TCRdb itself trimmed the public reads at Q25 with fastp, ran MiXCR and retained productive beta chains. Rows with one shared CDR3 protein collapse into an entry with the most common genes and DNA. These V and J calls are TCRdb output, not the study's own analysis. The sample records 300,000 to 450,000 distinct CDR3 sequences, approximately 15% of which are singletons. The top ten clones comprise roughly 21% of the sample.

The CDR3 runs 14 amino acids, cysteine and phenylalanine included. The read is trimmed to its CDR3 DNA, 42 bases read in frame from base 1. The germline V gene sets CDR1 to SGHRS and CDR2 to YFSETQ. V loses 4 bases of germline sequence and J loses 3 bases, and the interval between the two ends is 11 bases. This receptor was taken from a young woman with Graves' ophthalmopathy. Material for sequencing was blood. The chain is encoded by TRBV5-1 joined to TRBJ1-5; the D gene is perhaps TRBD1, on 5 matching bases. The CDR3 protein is CASSRGETNQPQHF. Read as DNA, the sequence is TGCGCCAGCAGCCGGGGGGAGACCAATCAGCCCCAGCATTTT.